Listed here are 22 T cell receptor beta chains from one sample, sequenced in a study of cytomegalovirus exposure and HLA in healthy donors. Primers included in the PCR were 60 Vbeta and 13 Jbeta primers. Clones were read by immunoSEQ multiplex PCR, and TCRdb kept only the in-frame ones, dropping some. There are some 150,000 clones in the sample; about 82% occur only once, and more than 3% lies in the top ten. The specimen was PBMCs. Receptor source: a male donor in good health and CMV-seronegative.

The chain carries TRBV13 and TRBJ2-1; 8 bases are shared with TRBD2. This CDR3 is built from 18 residues. V lost 6 bases and J lost 5; bases outside the gene matches: 18. Germline V CDR1 and CDR2: PRHDT, FYEKMQ (reference sequence). CDR3: CASSSTGGGGIEHNEQFF. The DNA for the CDR3 is TGTGCCAGCAGTTCCACCGGGGGGGGCGGGATTGAGCACAATGAGCAGTTCTTC.

This clone turned up a few times. The chain has TRBV21-1 and TRBJ2-7; the table assigns TRBD1, which was not confirmed against the DNA. TRBV21-1 constitutes a pseudogene. The CDR3 runs 15 residues. The CDR3 region is CASSIPPGDSYEQYF. In DNA form, the CDR3 reads TGTGCCAGCAGCATCCCTCCAGGGGACTCCTACGAGCAGTACTTC.

The chain uses TRBV7-6 and TRBJ1-2; TRBD1 matches 7 bases. The V segment lost 5 bases and the J segment 4 bases; nucleotides outside the gene matches: 13. CDR1 and CDR2 from the germline V gene are SGHVS and FNYEAQ. The CDR3 is 16 residues long. In DNA form, the CDR3 reads TGTGCCAGCAGCCTATACCGACAGGGTACTGGCTATGGCTACACCTTC. This sequence encodes CASSLYRQGTGYGYTF.

The chain is built from TRBV18 and TRBJ2-7; 12 bases agree with TRBD2. V dropped 6 bases and J dropped 4; count of bases not matched to a gene: 4. From germline, CDR1 is KGHSH and CDR2 LQKENI. CDR3 size: 14 residues. CDR3 amino acids: CASSLTSGRYEQYF. In nucleotides, the CDR3 is TGTGCCAGCTCCCTCACTAGCGGGAGGTACGAGCAGTACTTC.

This chain uses TRBV6-6 with TRBJ2-1, with TRBD1 identical over 8 bases. V shed 2 bases, J shed 8 bases, and the junction held 5 bases outside the gene matches. This CDR3 is built from 14 residues. The V gene's germline CDR1 is MNHNY and CDR2 SVGAGI (reference sequence). The CDR3 spells CASSYGTGLDEQFF. In DNA form, the CDR3 reads TGTGCCAGCAGTTACGGGACAGGTCTCGATGAGCAGTTCTTC.

This clone came up once. This rearrangement joins TRBV6-1 to TRBJ2-1; TRBD2 matches 7 bases. CDR3 length equals 14 residues. V shed 5 bases, J shed 8 bases, and the junction held 9 bases outside the gene matches. Germline V gene lookup returns CDR1 MNHNS and CDR2 SASEGT. The CDR3 reads CASSTGLRKYEQFF. CDR3 nucleotide sequence: TGTGCCAGCAGTACGGGACTAAGGAAGTATGAGCAGTTCTTC.

V usage is TRBV5-6 and J usage is TRBJ1-4, with unresolved D. The germline V gene has CDR1 SGHDT and CDR2 YYEEEE. This CDR3 contains 16 residues. The V end was cut by 2 bases, the J end by 0 bases, with 11 bases between. CDR3 sequence reads: CASSFAGGPTNEKLFF. The CDR3 nucleotides read TGTGCCAGCAGCTTCGCGGGCGGGCCAACTAATGAAAAACTGTTTTTT.

This chain connects TRBV4-3 to TRBJ2-7; no firm D call. CDR1 and CDR2 from the germline V gene are LGHNA and YSLEER. The CDR3 spans 14 residues. V lost 1 base and J lost 2, with 9 bases in between. As DNA, the CDR3 is TGCGCCAGCAGCCAAGGACGCGGCCCCTACGAGCAGTACTTC. This sequence encodes CASSQGRGPYEQYF.

The CDR3 DNA reads TGTGCCAGCAGTCGGACTAGCGGGAACACCGGGGAGCTGTTTTTT. Residues: CASSRTSGNTGELFF. V and J are TRBV7-8 and TRBJ2-2; 10 nucleotides align to TRBD2. CDR3 size: 15 residues. V was pared by 6 bases and J by 1 base, with 2 bases of the junction left unmatched. Germline CDR1 SGHVS, CDR2 FQNEAQ.

The V and J genes are TRBV21-1 and TRBJ1-1; the table's D call, TRBD1, was not checked against the DNA. TRBV21-1 counts as a pseudogene. The length of the CDR3 is 12 residues. Here the CDR3 DNA reads TGTGTCCCGACAGCCGTGAACACTGAAGCTTTCTTT. Protein sequence: CVPTAVNTEAFF.

The sample holds one count of this clone. The CDR3 coding sequence is TGTGCCAGCAGCTCTATCAGGACAGGGACCTATGGCTACACCTTC. As protein: CASSSIRTGTYGYTF. This chain connects TRBV5-8 to TRBJ1-2, with 8 bases aligning to TRBD1. Per the germline V gene, CDR1 is SGHTS and CDR2 is YDEGEE. CDR3 length equals 15 residues. After removal of 3 bases from V and 4 bases from J, the junction contained 8 bases not matched to a gene. The full variable domain, its missing parts supplied by reference TRBV5-8 and TRBJ1-2, is EAGVTQSPTHLIKTRGQQATLRCSPISGHTSVYWYQQALGLGLQFLLWYDEGEERNRGNFPPRFSGRQFPNYSSELNVNALELEDSALYLCASSSIRTGTYGYTFGSGTRLTVV.

The chain joins TRBV7-6 to TRBJ2-5; the D gene is possibly TRBD1 (6 bases). The tail of the sequence fits TRBJ2-7 better, so the J call may be wrong. The CDR3 covers 13 residues. Looked up from germline, CDR1 is SGHVS and CDR2 is FNYEAQ. The CDR3 spells CASSHRVGYEQYF. In nucleotides, the CDR3 is TGTGCCAGCAGCCACAGGGTGGGGTACGAGCAGTACTTC.

The genes are TRBV30 and TRBJ2-7; possible D gene TRBD2, 5 bases. The V and J ends lost 5 bases and 2 bases respectively, with 13 bases between them. From germline, CDR1 is GTSNPN and CDR2 SVGIG (reference sequence). This CDR3 contains 13 residues. CDR3 region: CAWEGGGPYEQYF. In DNA form, the CDR3 reads TGTGCCTGGGAAGGAGGAGGACCCTACGAGCAGTACTTC.

The J gene is TRBJ2-7, the V gene TRBV27; TRBD1 matches 9 bases. After removal of 4 bases from V and 6 bases from J, the junction contained 13 bases not matched to a gene. Looked up from germline, CDR1 is MNHEY and CDR2 is SMNVEV (reference sequence). CDR3 length: 16 amino acids. In nucleotides, the CDR3 is TGTGCCAGCAGTTACCTACCGGGACAGGGATCTGGCGAGCAGTACTTC. Translating gives CASSYLPGQGSGEQYF.

The chain links TRBV5-1 to TRBJ2-7; 7 nucleotides agree with TRBD2. J was trimmed by 6 bases and V by 0 bases; bases with no gene match: 9. Germline loops: CDR1 SGHRS, CDR2 YFSETQ. This CDR3 is built from 15 residues. CDR3 sequence reads: CASSLGTWGGGEQYF. CDR3 DNA sequence: TGCGCCAGCAGCTTGGGAACCTGGGGGGGAGGCGAGCAGTACTTC.

The chain carries TRBV28 and TRBJ1-2; 9 bases line up with TRBD1. Germline CDR1 and CDR2: MDHEN and SYDVKM. The CDR3 runs to 14 residues. The V segment lost 3 bases and the J segment 6 bases; nucleotides outside the gene matches: 5. The CDR3 coding sequence is TGTGCCAGCAGTTTGACAGGGGGGACCAATGGCTACACCTTC. Protein sequence: CASSLTGGTNGYTF.

The chain couples TRBV7-8 to TRBJ1-1, with 7 bases matching TRBD1. From germline, CDR1 is SGHVS and CDR2 FQNEAQ. V was clipped by 2 bases and J by 0 bases; unmatched bases: 3. The CDR3 spans 15 residues. The CDR3 sequence: CASSLRQGVNTEAFF. The CDR3 region has the DNA TGTGCCAGCAGCTTACGACAGGGTGTGAACACTGAAGCTTTCTTT.

The V call is TRBV5-4, the J call TRBJ2-2; D is unclear. CDR1 is SGHNT, CDR2 YYREEE, per germline (reference sequence). Deletions cut 2 bases from V and 4 bases from J, with 9 bases between. The CDR3 is 14 residues long. CDR3 loop: CASSFRSTTGELFF. In DNA form, the CDR3 reads TGTGCCAGCAGCTTTCGGTCAACCACCGGGGAGCTGTTTTTT.

This sequence joins TRBV9 and TRBJ2-7; possible D gene TRBD2, 5 bases. Looked up from germline, CDR1 is SGDLS and CDR2 is YYNGEE. Trimming stripped 4 bases from V and 3 bases from J, with 17 bases between. The CDR3 runs to 15 residues. In nucleotides, the CDR3 is TGTGCCAGCAGCCCTAGCAGTCCCACTCACTACGAGCAGTACTTC. It codes for CASSPSSPTHYEQYF.

The V and J genes are TRBV4-2 and TRBJ1-3; 7 bases agree with TRBD1. Trimming at V came to 3 bases and at J to 0 bases, leaving 5 bases not matched to a gene. Per germline, CDR1 LGHNA and CDR2 YNFKEQ. The CDR3 length is 16 residues. CDR3 amino acids: CASSQGQLDSGNTIYF. In DNA form, the CDR3 reads TGTGCCAGCAGCCAGGGACAGCTGGACTCTGGAAACACCATATATTTT.

This chain uses TRBV5-4 with TRBJ2-7; 9 bases fit TRBD1. V shed 7 bases, J shed 3 bases, and the junction held 11 bases outside the gene matches. Germline values: CDR1 SGHNT, CDR2 YYREEE (reference sequence). This CDR3 has 15 residues. The CDR3 sequence is CASFTGTGPFYEQYF. In DNA, the CDR3 is TGTGCCAGCTTTACAGGGACAGGGCCCTTCTACGAGCAGTACTTC.

The chain combines TRBV6-5 with TRBJ1-5; D may be TRBD1 (5 bases). Germline loops: CDR1 MNHEY, CDR2 SVGAGI. The V and J ends lost 5 bases and 6 bases respectively, with 14 bases between them. The CDR3 covers 14 residues. The CDR3 nucleotides read TGTGCCAGCAGTCGATCGACAGACAGTCAGCCCCAGCATTTT. Its protein product is CASSRSTDSQPQHF.